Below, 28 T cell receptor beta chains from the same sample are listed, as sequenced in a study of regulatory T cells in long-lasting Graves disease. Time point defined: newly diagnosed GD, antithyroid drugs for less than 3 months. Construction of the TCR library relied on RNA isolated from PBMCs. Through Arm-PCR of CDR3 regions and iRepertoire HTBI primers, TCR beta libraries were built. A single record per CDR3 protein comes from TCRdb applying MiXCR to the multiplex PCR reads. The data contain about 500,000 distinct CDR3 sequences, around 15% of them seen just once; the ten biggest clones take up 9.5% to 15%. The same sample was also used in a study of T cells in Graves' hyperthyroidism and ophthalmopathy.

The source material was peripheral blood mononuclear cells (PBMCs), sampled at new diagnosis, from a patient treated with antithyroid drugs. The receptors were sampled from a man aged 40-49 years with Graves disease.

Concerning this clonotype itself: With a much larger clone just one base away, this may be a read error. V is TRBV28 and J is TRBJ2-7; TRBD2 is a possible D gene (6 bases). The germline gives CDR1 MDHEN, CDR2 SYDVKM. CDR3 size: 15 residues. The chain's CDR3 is CASSVPGLSSYGQYF. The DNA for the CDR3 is TGTGCCAGCAGTGTACCGGGACTGAGCTCCTACGGGCAGTACTTC.

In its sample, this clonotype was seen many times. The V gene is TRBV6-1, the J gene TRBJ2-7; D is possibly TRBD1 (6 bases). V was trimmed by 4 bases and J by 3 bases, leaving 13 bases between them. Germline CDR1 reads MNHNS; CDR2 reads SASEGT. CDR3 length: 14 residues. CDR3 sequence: CASSARQDYYEQYF. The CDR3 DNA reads TGTGCCAGCAGTGCCCGACAGGATTACTACGAGCAGTACTTC.

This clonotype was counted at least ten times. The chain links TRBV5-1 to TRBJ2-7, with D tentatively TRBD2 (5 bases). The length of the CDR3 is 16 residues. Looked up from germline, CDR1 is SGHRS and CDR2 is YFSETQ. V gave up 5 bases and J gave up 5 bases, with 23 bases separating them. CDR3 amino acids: CASSLIGSRSGDEQYF. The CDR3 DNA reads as TGCGCCAGCAGTCTAATTGGGAGTCGGTCTGGGGACGAGCAGTACTTC.

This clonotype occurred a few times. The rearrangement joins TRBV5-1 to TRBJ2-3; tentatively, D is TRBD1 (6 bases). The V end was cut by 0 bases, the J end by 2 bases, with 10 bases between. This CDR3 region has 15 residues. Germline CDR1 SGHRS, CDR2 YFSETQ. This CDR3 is CASSLDRATTDTQYF. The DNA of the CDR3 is TGCGCCAGCAGCTTGGACAGGGCCACCACAGATACGCAGTATTTT.

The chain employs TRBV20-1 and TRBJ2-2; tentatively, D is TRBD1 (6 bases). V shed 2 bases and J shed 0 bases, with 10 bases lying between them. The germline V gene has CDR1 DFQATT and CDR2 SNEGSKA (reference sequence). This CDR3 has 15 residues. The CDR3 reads CSARPGEANTGELFF. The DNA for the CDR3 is TGCAGTGCTAGACCAGGGGAAGCGAACACCGGGGAGCTGTTTTTT.

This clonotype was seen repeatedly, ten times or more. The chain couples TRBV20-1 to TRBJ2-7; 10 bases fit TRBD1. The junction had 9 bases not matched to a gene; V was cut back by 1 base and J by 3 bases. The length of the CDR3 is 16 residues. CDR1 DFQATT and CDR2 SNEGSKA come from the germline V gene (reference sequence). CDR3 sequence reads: CSARVGQGINFYEQYF. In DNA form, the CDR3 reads TGCAGTGCTAGAGTGGGACAGGGGATTAATTTCTACGAGCAGTACTTC.

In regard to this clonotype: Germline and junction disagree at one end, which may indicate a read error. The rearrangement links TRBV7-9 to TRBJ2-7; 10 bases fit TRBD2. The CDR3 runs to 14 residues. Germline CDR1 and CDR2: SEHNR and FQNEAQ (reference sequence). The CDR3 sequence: CASGLRAGGHEQYF. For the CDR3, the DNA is TGTGCCAGCGGCTTACGAGCGGGAGGGCACGAGCAGTACTTC.

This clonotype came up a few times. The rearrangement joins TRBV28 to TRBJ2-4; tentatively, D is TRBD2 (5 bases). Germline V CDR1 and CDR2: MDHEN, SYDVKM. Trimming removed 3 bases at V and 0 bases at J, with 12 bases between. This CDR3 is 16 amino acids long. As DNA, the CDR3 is TGTGCCAGCAGTTTGACGGACTTTCTAGCCAAAAACATTCAGTACTTC. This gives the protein CASSLTDFLAKNIQYF.

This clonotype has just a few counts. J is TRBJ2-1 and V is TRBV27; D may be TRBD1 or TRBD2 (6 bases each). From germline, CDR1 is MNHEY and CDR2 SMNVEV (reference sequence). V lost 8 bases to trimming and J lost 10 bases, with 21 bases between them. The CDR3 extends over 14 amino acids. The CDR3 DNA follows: TGTGCCAGCGGATGGGGGCGGGGTGGGGAGGAGCAGTTCTTC. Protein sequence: CASGWGRGGEEQFF.

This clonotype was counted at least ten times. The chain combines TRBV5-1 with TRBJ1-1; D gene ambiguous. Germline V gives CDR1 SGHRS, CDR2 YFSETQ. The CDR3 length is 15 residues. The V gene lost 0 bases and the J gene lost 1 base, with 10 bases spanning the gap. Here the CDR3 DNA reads TGCGCCAGCAGCTTGGTCTCAGGAGCGAACACTGAAGCTTTCTTT. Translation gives CASSLVSGANTEAFF.

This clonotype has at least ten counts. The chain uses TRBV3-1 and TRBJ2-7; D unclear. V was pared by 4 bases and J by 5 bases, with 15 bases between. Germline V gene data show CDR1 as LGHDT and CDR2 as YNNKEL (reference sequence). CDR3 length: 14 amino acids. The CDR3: CASSLRSLVNEQYF. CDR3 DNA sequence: TGTGCCAGCAGCCTCCGGTCCCTAGTAAACGAGCAGTACTTC.

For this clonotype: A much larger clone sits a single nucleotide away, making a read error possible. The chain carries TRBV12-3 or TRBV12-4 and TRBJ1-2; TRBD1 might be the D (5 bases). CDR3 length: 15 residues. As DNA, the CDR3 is TGTGCCAGCAGTTCTGGGGGGGATCCTAACTATGGCTACGCCTTC. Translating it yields CASSSGGDPNYGYAF.

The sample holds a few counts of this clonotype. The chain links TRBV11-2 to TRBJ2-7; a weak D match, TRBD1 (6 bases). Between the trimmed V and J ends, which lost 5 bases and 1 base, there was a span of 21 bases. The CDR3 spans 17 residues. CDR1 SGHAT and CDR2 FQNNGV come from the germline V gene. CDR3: CASSQVSRTETSYEQYF. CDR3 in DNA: TGTGCCAGCAGCCAAGTCTCACGGACAGAAACTTCCTACGAGCAGTACTTC.

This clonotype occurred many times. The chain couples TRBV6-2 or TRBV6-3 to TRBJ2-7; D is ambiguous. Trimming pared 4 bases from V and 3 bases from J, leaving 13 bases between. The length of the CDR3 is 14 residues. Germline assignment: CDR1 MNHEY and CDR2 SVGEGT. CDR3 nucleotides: TGTGCCAGCAGTTCCCCCACTTTCATCTACGAGCAGTACTTC. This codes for CASSSPTFIYEQYF.

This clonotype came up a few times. The CDR3 DNA follows: TGTGCCAGCACTCACCGAATGAACACTGAAGCTTTCTTT. This translates into CASTHRMNTEAFF. The J gene is TRBJ1-1, the V gene TRBV28, with no clear D. The CDR3 extends over 13 amino acids. Trimming stripped 7 bases from V and 0 bases from J, with 9 bases between. CDR1 and CDR2 (germline): MDHEN, SYDVKM.

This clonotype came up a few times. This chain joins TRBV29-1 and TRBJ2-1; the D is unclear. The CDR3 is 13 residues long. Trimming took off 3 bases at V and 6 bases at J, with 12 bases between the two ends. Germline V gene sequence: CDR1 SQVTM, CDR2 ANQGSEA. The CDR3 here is CSVDPAASNEQFF. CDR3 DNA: TGCAGCGTTGACCCCGCCGCCTCCAATGAGCAGTTCTTC.

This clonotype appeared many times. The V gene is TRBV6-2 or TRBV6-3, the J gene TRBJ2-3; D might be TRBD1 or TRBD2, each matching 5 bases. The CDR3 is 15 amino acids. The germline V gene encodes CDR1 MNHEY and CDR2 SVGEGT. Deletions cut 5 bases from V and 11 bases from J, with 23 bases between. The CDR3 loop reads CASSPQGPNKAKQYF. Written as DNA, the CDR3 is TGTGCCAGCAGTCCCCAGGGACCGAACAAGGCCAAGCAGTATTTT.

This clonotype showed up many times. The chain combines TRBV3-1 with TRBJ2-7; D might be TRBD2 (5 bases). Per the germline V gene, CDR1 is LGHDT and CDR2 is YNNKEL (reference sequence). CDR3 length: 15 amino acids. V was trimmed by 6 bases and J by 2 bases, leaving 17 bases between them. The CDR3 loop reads CASSLSGSSAYEQYF. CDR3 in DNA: TGTGCCAGCAGTCTCAGCGGTAGTAGTGCCTACGAGCAGTACTTC.

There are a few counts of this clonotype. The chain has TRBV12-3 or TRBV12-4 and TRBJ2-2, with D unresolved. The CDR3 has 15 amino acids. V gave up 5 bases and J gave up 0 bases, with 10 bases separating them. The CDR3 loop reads CASSPSRPNTGELFF. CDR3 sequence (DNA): TGTGCCAGCAGTCCCTCCCGCCCGAACACCGGGGAGCTGTTTTTT.

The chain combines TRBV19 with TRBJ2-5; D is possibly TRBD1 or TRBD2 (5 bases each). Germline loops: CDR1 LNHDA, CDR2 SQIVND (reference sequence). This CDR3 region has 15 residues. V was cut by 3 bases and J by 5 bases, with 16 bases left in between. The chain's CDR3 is CASSMEPAGTETQYF. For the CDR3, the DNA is TGTGCCAGTAGTATGGAGCCGGCAGGGACGGAGACCCAGTACTTC.

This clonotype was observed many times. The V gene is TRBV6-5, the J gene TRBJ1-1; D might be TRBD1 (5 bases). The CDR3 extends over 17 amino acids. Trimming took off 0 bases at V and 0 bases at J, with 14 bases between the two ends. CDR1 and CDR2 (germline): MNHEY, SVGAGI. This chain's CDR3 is CASSYSPGRAMNTEAFF. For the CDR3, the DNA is TGTGCCAGCAGTTACTCGCCAGGGAGGGCCATGAACACTGAAGCTTTCTTT.

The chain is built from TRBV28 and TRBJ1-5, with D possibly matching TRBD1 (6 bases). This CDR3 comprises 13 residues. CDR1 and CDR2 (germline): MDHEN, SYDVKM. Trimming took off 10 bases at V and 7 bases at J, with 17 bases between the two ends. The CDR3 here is CATSRGASQPQHF. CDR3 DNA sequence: TGTGCCACTTCCCGGGGGGCGTCGCAGCCCCAGCATTTT.

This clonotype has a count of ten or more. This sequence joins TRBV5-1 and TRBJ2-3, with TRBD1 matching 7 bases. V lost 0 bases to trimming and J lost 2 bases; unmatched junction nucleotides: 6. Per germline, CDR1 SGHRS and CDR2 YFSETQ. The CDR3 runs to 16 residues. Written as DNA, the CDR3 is TGCGCCAGCAGCTTGGTGGCAGGGGGAATCACAGATACGCAGTATTTT. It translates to CASSLVAGGITDTQYF.

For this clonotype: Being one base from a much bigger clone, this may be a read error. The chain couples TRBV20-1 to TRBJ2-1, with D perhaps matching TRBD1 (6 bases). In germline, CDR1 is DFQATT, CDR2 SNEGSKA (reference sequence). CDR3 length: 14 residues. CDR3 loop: CSASEGVPYSEQFF. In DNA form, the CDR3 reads TGCAGTGCTAGCGAGGGGGTGCCCTACAGTGAGCAGTTCTTC.

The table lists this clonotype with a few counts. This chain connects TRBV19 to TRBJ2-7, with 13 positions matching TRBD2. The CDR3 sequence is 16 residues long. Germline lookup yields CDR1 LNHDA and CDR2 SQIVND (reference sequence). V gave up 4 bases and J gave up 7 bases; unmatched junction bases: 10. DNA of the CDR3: TGTGCCAGTAGTACCGGACTAGCGGGGGCCCCTCGGGAGCAGTACTTC. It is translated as CASSTGLAGAPREQYF.

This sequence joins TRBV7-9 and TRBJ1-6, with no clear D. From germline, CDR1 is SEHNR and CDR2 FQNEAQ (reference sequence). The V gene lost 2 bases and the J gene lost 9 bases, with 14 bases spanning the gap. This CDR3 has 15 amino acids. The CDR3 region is CASSLLLGEGSPLHF. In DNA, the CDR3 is TGTGCCAGCAGCTTACTATTGGGCGAGGGTTCACCCCTCCACTTT.

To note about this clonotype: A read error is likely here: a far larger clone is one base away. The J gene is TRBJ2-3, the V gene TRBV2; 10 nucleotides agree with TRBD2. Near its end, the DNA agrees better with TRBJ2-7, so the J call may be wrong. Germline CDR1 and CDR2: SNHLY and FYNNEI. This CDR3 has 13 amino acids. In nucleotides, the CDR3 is TGTGCCAGCAAGTCTAAGCGGGAGGGGGAGCAGTACTTC. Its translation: CASKSKREGEQYF.

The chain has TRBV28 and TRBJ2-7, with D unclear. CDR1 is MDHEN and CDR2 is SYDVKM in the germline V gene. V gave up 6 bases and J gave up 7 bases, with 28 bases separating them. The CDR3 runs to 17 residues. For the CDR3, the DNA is TGTGCCAGCAGCCCCAAACGAAGTGGGTGGGCCGCCTCGGAGCAGTACTTC. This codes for CASSPKRSGWAASEQYF.